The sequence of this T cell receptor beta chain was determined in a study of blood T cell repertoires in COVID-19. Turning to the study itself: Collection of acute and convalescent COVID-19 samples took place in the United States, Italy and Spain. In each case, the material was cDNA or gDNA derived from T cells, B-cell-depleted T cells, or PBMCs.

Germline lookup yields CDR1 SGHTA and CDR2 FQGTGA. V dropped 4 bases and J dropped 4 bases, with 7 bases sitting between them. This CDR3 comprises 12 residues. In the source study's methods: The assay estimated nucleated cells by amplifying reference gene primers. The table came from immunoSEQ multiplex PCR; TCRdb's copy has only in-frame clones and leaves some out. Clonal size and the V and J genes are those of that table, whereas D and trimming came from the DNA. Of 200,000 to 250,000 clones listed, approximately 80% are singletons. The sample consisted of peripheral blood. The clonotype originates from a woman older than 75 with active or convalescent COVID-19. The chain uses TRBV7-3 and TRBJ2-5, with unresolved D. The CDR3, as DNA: TGTGCCAGCAGCTATATCGGAGAGACCCAGTACTTC. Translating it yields CASSYIGETQYF.